The entry that follows covers one TCR beta chain sequence. This receptor's antigen is unknown. Qualities for individual bases were not recorded, and no much larger clone is one base off. This record comes from a study of patients and donors after allogeneic stem cell transplantation (dated by TCRdb to the early 2020s). The library relied on RT-PCR. Sequenced using a NextSeq 550. The public reads were reanalyzed by TCRdb: fastp trimming at Q25, MiXCR alignment, in-frame beta chains only. Rows matching on CDR3 protein sequence are summarized as one entry with the most common DNA and genes. This sample has a few hundred thousand distinct CDR3 sequences in its table, and 38% of those were observed once. About 9.9% of the sample is taken by the ten largest. CDR1 SGDLS and CDR2 YYNGEE are derived from the germline V gene. Inclusive of the bounding cysteine and phenylalanine, the CDR3 is 14 residues long. CDR3 DNA is the only sequence kept; it has 42 bases, read in frame from the first base. At the junction V is shortened by 2 bases and J by 9 bases, with 12 bases in between.

Input material: blood, either unsorted or a sorted T cell fraction (not recorded which). The V and J genes are TRBV9 and TRBJ1-6; a tentative D call is TRBD1 (5 bases match). The TCR originated in a human donor who was either an allogeneic HSCT recipient or a stem cell or donor lymphocyte infusion donor (not recorded which). It is not recorded whose cells these are; they may come from a transplant donor. The CDR3 is CASSVGDVVSPLHF. The DNA sequence is TGTGCCAGCAGCGTGGGGGACGTAGTTTCACCCCTCCACTTT.